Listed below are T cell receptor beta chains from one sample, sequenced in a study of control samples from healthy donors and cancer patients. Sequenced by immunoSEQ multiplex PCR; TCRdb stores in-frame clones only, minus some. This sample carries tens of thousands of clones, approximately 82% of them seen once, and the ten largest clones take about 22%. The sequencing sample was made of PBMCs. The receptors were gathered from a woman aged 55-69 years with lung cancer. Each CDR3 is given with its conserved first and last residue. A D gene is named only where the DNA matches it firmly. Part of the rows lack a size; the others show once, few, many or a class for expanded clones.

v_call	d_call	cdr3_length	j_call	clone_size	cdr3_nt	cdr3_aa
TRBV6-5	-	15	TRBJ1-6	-	TGTGCCAGCAGTTACGGAGGGGGGGATAATTCACCCCTCCACTTT	CASSYGGGDNSPLHF
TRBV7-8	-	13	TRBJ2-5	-	TGTGCCAGCAGCTTAGGCCTCCAAGAGACCCAGTACTTC	CASSLGLQETQYF
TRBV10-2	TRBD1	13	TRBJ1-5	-	TGCGCCAGCAGTGGGACAGGGAATCAGCCCCAGCATTTT	CASSGTGNQPQHF
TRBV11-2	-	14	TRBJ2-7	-	TGTGCCAGCAGCCCCTCTGTAGGGGCCTACGAGCAGTACTTC	CASSPSVGAYEQYF
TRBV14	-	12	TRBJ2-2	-	TGTGCCAGCAGCCAAGTTACCGGGGAGCTGTTTTTT	CASSQVTGELFF
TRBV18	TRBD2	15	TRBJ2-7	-	TGTGCCAGCTCACCGTATTCGGGGGGGGGATACGAGCAGTACTTC	CASSPYSGGGYEQYF
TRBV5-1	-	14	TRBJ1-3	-	TGCGCCAGCAGCTTTGCCGGGTCTGGAAACACCATATATTTT	CASSFAGSGNTIYF
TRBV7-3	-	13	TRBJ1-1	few	TGTGCCAGCAGCGTCACAGGGTCGGCCGAAGCTTTCTTT	CASSVTGSAEAFF
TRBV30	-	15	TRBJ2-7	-	TGTGCCTGGACGGCGGGGTCTGGAACTGGGTACGAGCAGTACTTC	CAWTAGSGTGYEQYF
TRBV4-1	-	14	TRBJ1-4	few	TGCGCCAGCAGTTCCCCAGGATTTAATGAAAAACTGTTTTTT	CASSSPGFNEKLFF
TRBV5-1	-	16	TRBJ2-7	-	TGCGCCAGCAGCTTTACGTCAGGCCAGACCTCCTACGAGCAGTACTTC	CASSFTSGQTSYEQYF
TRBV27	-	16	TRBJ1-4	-	TGTGCCAGCAGTTTATCCGAGGGTAGCACTAATGAAAAACTGTTTTTT	CASSLSEGSTNEKLFF
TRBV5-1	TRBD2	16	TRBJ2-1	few	TGCGCCAGCAGCTTGTGGCTAGCGGGGTCCTACAATGAGCAGTTCTTC	CASSLWLAGSYNEQFF